Listed below are T cell receptor beta chains from one sample, sequenced in a study of T cell responses to AZD1222 COVID-19 vaccine. TCRdb's copy holds only in-frame clones and misses some; the assay was immunoSEQ multiplex PCR. The table records about 64,000 clones, about 89% of them present only once. This material consisted of peripheral blood, taken 28 days after the second dose of the MenACWY control vaccine. All receptors derive from an adult who received the MenACWY meningococcal vaccine as a control. Each CDR3 is given with its conserved first and last residue. Fields, in order: V gene, clone size, D gene, J gene, CDR3 protein, CDR3 DNA. A D gene is named only where the DNA matches it firmly. Not every row has a clone size; where given, it reads once, few, many or a size class.

>TRBV6-5|-|-|TRBJ2-2
CASRASLNTGELFF
TGTGCCAGCAGGGCTAGCCTGAACACCGGGGAGCTGTTTTTT
>TRBV24-1|-|-|TRBJ2-4
CATSRAFRPKNIQYF
TGTGCCACCTCCAGGGCTTTTCGGCCCAAAAACATTCAGTACTTC
>TRBV10-3|-|-|TRBJ2-7
CATTRNGEQYF
TGTGCCACCACCCGGAACGGCGAGCAGTACTTC
>TRBV5-1|-|-|TRBJ1-2
CASSRGQDYGYTF
TGCGCCAGCAGCCGAGGGCAGGATTATGGCTACACCTTC
>TRBV9|-|TRBD2|TRBJ2-7
CASSAARSGSEQYF
TGTGCCAGCAGCGCGGCCCGAAGCGGGAGCGAGCAGTACTTC
>TRBV28|-|-|TRBJ1-4
CASSLNKLGHTNEKLFF
TGTGCCAGCAGTCTTAATAAACTCGGGCATACTAATGAAAAACTGTTTTTT
>TRBV20-1|-|-|TRBJ2-3
CSASFDYTDTQYF
TGCAGTGCTAGTTTCGATTACACAGATACGCAGTATTTT
>TRBV4-1|-|-|TRBJ1-3
CASSQAAGHGNTIYF
TGCGCCAGCAGCCAAGCAGCAGGGCACGGAAACACCATATATTTT
>TRBV25-1|-|-|TRBJ1-2
CASSVDLTYGYTF
TGTGCCAGCAGTGTGGACTTAACCTATGGCTACACCTTC
>TRBV30|once|-|TRBJ2-1
CAWSPGGYNEQFF
TGTGCCTGGAGTCCGGGTGGCTACAATGAGCAGTTCTTC
>TRBV6-5|-|TRBD1|TRBJ1-2
CASLPGGANYGYTF
TGTGCCAGCCTCCCAGGGGGCGCTAACTATGGCTACACCTTC
>TRBV2|-|-|TRBJ1-1
CASSTLGQNTEAFF
TGTGCCAGCAGTACCCTCGGACAGAACACTGAAGCTTTCTTT
>TRBV6-5|-|-|TRBJ1-6
CASKSGRAYNSPLHF
TGTGCCAGCAAGTCGGGTCGGGCCTATAATTCACCCCTCCACTTT
>TRBV9|-|-|TRBJ2-1
CASSERLAAPRNEQFF
TGTGCCAGCAGCGAGCGCCTAGCAGCTCCTAGGAATGAGCAGTTCTTC
>TRBV19|once|-|TRBJ2-1
CASSRGAYNEQFF
TGTGCCAGTTCGAGGGGAGCCTACAATGAGCAGTTCTTC
>TRBV5-1|-|TRBD1|TRBJ2-7
CASSLAPDRAYEQYF
TGCGCCAGCAGCTTGGCCCCGGACAGGGCCTACGAGCAGTACTTC
>TRBV29-1|-|TRBD1|TRBJ1-1
CSVRTGEVSEAFF
TGCAGCGTCAGAACAGGGGAAGTGAGCGAAGCTTTCTTT
>TRBV19|-|TRBD1|TRBJ1-5
CASSPGQGVGQPQHF
TGTGCCAGTAGCCCCGGACAGGGGGTGGGTCAGCCCCAGCATTTT
>TRBV5-1|-|TRBD2|TRBJ2-7
CASSIQSGNYEQYF
TGCGCCAGCAGCATACAAAGCGGGAACTACGAGCAGTACTTC
>TRBV5-1|-|-|TRBJ2-5
CASSPEGQETQYF
TGCGCCAGCAGCCCGGAGGGGCAGGAGACCCAGTACTTC
>TRBV7-9|-|-|TRBJ1-3
CASSFVGGNTIYF
TGTGCCAGCAGCTTTGTGGGAGGAAACACCATATATTTT
>TRBV6-2/TRBV6-3|-|-|TRBJ1-5
CASSSMTGVHQPQHF
TGTGCCAGCAGTTCCATGACAGGAGTCCATCAGCCCCAGCATTTT
>TRBV5-5|-|-|TRBJ2-7
CASSWAQGFEQYF
TGTGCCAGCAGCTGGGCCCAGGGTTTCGAGCAGTACTTC
>TRBV19|-|-|TRBJ1-1
CASRGRGNTEAFF
TGTGCCAGTCGGGGCCGGGGGAACACTGAAGCTTTCTTT
>TRBV16|once|-|TRBJ1-3
CASSQYPVNTIYF
TGTGCCAGCAGCCAATATCCCGTAAACACCATATATTTT
>TRBV7-9|-|-|TRBJ2-7
CASSSDPGATYEQYF
TGTGCCAGCAGCTCAGATCCCGGAGCCACCTACGAGCAGTACTTC
>TRBV9|medium-sized|TRBD1|TRBJ1-1
CASSPRQGGTEAFF
TGTGCCAGCAGCCCCCGACAGGGAGGCACTGAAGCTTTCTTT
>TRBV9|-|-|TRBJ1-1
CASSVVGLSGVNTEAFF
TGTGCCAGCAGCGTAGTAGGACTTTCCGGGGTGAACACTGAAGCTTTCTTT
>TRBV11-2|-|-|TRBJ1-2
CASSLEGAPNYGYTF
TGTGCCAGCAGCTTAGAAGGGGCTCCAAACTATGGCTACACCTTC
>TRBV2|-|TRBD1|TRBJ1-5
CASSRSRDRENQPQHF
TGTGCCAGCAGCCGATCCCGGGACAGAGAAAATCAGCCCCAGCATTTT
>TRBV29-1|-|-|TRBJ1-3
CSVAAGAYGNTIYF
TGCAGCGTTGCGGCCGGGGCCTATGGAAACACCATATATTTT
>TRBV5-4|few|-|TRBJ2-2
CASSLGVASGELFF
TGTGCCAGCAGCTTGGGGGTAGCTAGCGGGGAGCTGTTTTTT
>TRBV24-1|-|-|TRBJ1-5
CATSAGFNQPQHF
TGTGCCACCAGTGCGGGGTTCAATCAGCCCCAGCATTTT
>TRBV28|once|-|TRBJ2-1
CASSTTGTTDYYNEQFF
TGTGCCAGCAGCACAACCGGGACAACTGACTACTACAATGAGCAGTTCTTC
>TRBV12-3/TRBV12-4|-|-|TRBJ1-3
CASSRPNGNTIYF
TGTGCCAGCAGTCGTCCAAACGGAAACACCATATATTTT
>TRBV27|-|-|TRBJ1-5
CASSLKASNQPQHF
TGTGCCAGCAGTCTAAAGGCTAGCAATCAGCCCCAGCATTTT
>TRBV7-8|-|-|TRBJ1-4
CASSLRIQGGEKLFF
TGTGCCAGCAGCTTAAGGATCCAGGGAGGAGAAAAACTGTTTTTT
>TRBV6-5|-|TRBD2|TRBJ2-2
CASRLATTGELFF
TGTGCCAGCAGACTAGCGACCACCGGGGAGCTGTTTTTT
>TRBV6-5|-|-|TRBJ1-2
CASSSPGQLGGNGYTF
TGTGCCAGCAGTTCACCAGGACAGCTAGGTGGGAATGGCTACACCTTC
>TRBV19|-|-|TRBJ1-2
CASRTFEGYTF
TGTGCCAGTAGAACATTTGAGGGCTACACCTTC
>TRBV10-3|-|TRBD2|TRBJ2-3
CASGLADSFSTDTQYF
TGTGCCTCCGGACTAGCGGATTCCTTTAGCACAGATACGCAGTATTTT
>TRBV27|-|TRBD1|TRBJ1-2
CASSFRQGNSGGYTF
TGTGCCAGCAGTTTTAGACAGGGGAATTCGGGAGGCTACACCTTC
>TRBV5-4|-|-|TRBJ2-7
CASSQRGSYEQYF
TGTGCCAGCAGTCAAAGGGGCTCCTACGAGCAGTACTTC
>TRBV6-5|-|-|TRBJ1-1
CASLILNTEAFF
TGTGCCAGCCTTATATTGAACACTGAAGCTTTCTTT
>TRBV6-4|-|TRBD2|TRBJ2-2
CASSDSSGSTGELFF
TGTGCCAGCAGTGACTCTAGCGGGAGCACCGGGGAGCTGTTTTTT
>TRBV6-5|-|-|TRBJ1-1
CAASWQGLNTEAFF
TGTGCCGCGAGTTGGCAGGGCCTGAACACTGAAGCTTTCTTT
>TRBV3-1/TRBV3-2|-|-|TRBJ1-1
CASSQVEQGTSF
TGTGCCAGCAGCCAAGTGGAGCAGGGGACCTCCTTT
>TRBV20-1|-|-|TRBJ2-1
CSASRSRSSYNEQFF
TGCAGTGCTAGTCGGTCTCGTAGCTCCTACAATGAGCAGTTCTTC
>TRBV2|-|-|TRBJ2-5
CASSEALPSPQETQYF
TGTGCCAGCAGTGAAGCGCTTCCTAGTCCCCAAGAGACCCAGTACTTC
>TRBV27|-|TRBD2|TRBJ2-7
CASSLTSGPYEQYF
TGTGCCAGCAGTCTCACTAGCGGCCCCTACGAGCAGTACTTC
>TRBV6-1|-|-|TRBJ1-6
CASSERAIYNSPLHF
TGTGCCAGCAGTGAACGGGCGATCTATAATTCACCCCTCCACTTT
>TRBV7-9|-|TRBD1|TRBJ1-1
CASRWGQGSLKAFF
TGTGCCAGCAGATGGGGACAGGGGTCCCTTAAAGCTTTCTTT
>TRBV18|-|TRBD1|TRBJ2-5
CASSSTGVGETQYF
TGTGCCAGCTCATCGACAGGGGTAGGAGAGACCCAGTACTTC
>TRBV5-1|-|-|TRBJ2-5
CASSYERTQYF
TGCGCCAGCAGCTATGAGCGGACCCAGTACTTC
>TRBV29-1|-|-|TRBJ1-1
CSVEGGVTEAFF
TGCAGCGTTGAAGGGGGAGTGACCGAAGCTTTCTTT